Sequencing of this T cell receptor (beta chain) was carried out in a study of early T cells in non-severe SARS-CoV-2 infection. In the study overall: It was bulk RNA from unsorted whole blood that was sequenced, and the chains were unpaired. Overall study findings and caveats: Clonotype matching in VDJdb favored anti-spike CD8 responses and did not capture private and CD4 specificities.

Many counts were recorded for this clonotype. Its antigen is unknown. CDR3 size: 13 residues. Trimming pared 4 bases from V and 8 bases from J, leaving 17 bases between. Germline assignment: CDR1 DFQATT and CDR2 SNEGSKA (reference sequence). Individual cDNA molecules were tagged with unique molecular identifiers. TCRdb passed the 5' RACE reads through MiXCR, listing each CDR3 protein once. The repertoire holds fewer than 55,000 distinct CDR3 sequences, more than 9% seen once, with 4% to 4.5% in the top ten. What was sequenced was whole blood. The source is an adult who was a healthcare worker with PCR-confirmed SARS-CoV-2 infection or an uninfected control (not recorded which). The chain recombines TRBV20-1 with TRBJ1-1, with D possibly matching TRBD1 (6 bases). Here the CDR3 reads CSATYQNQGEAFF. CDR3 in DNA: TGCAGTGCTACATACCAGAATCAGGGGGAAGCTTTCTTT.